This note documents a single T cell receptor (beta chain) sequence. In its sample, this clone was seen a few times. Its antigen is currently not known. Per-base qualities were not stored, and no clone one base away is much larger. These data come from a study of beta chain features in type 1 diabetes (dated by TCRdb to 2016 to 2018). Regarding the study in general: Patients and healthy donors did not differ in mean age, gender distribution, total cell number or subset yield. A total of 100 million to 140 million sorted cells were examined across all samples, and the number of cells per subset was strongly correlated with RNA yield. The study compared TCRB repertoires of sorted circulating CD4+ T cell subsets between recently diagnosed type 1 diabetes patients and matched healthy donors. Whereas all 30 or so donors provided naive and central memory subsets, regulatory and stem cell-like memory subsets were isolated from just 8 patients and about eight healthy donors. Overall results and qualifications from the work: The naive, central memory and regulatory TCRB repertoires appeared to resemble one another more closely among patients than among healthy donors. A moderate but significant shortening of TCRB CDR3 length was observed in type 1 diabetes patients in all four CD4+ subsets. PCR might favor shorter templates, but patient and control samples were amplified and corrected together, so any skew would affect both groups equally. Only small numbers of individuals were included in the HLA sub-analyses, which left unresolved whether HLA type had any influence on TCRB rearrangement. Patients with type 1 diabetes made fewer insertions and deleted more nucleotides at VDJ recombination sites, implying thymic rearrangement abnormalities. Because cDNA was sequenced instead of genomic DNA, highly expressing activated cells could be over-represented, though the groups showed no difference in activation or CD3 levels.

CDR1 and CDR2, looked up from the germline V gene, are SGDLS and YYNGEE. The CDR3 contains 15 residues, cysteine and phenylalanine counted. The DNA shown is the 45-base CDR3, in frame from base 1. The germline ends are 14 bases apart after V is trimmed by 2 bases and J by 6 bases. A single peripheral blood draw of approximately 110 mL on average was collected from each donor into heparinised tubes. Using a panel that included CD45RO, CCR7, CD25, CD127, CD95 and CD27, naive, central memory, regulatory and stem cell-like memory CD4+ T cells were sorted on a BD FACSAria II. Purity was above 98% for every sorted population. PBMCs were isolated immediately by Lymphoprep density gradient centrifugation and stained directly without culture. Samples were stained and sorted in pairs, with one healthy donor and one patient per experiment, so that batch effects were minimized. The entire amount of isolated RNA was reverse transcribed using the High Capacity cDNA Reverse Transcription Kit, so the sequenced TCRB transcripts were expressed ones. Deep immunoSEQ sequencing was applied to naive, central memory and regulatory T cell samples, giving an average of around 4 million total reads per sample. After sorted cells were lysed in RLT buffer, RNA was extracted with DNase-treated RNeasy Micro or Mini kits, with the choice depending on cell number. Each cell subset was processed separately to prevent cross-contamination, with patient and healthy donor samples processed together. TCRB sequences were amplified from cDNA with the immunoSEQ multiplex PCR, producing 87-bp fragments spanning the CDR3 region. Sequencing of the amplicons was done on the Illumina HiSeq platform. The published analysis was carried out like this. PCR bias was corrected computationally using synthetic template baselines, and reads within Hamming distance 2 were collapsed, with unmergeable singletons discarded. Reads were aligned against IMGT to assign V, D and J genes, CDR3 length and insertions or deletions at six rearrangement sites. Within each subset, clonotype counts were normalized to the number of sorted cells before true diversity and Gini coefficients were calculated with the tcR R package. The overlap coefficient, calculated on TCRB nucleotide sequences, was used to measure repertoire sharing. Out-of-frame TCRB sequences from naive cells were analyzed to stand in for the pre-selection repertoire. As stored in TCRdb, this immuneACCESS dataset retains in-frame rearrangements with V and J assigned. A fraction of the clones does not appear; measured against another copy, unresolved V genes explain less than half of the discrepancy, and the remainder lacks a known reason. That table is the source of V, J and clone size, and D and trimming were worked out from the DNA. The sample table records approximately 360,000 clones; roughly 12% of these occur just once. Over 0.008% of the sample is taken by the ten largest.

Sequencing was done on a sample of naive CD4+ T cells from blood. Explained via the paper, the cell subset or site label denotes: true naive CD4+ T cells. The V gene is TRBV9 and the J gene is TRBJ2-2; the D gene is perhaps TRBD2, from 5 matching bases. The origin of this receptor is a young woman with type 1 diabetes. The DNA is TGTGCCAGCAGCGTTGAGGGCAGGCCGGCCGGGGAGCTGTTTTTT. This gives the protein CASSVEGRPAGELFF.